This T cell receptor beta chain originates from a study of blood T cells in healthy people across ages. The CDR3 has 15 residues. From germline, CDR1 is SNHLY and CDR2 FYNNEI. Trimming pared 6 bases from V and 1 base from J, leaving 12 bases between. It was with a sample-barcoded 5' primer and a J-beta primer mix that a second PCR of about 7 to 12 cycles was run. Using its own MiXCR run on the 5' RACE reads, TCRdb lists one record per CDR3 protein. The sample has roughly 1.7 million distinct CDR3 sequences, roughly 32% seen once. The genes are TRBV2 and TRBJ2-2, with unresolved D. Sequenced material: blood. This sequence originates from a woman aged 25 to 45 in good health. As DNA, the CDR3 is TGTGCCAGCAGACGAGGAACGGGGAACACCGGGGAGCTGTTTTTT. This codes for CASRRGTGNTGELFF.